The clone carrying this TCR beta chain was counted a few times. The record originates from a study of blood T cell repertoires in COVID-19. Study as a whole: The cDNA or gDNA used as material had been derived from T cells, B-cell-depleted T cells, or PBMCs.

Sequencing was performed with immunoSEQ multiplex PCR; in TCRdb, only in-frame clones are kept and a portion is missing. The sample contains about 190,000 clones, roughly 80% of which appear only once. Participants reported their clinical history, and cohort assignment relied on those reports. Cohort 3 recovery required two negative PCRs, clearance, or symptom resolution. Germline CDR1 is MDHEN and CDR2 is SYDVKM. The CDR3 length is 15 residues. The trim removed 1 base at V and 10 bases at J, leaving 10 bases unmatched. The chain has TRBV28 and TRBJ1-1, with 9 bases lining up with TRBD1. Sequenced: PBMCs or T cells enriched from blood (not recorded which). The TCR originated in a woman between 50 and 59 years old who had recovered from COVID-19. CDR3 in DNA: TGTGCCAGCAGTTTATCTCCTGGGACAGGGACGGGAGCTTTCTTT. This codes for CASSLSPGTGTGAFF. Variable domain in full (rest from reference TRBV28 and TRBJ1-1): DVKVTQSSRYLVKRTGEKVFLECVQDMDHENMFWYRQDPGLGLRLIYFSYDVKMKEKGDIPEGYSVSREKKERFSLILESASTNQTSMYLCASSLSPGTGTGAFFGQGTRLTVV.